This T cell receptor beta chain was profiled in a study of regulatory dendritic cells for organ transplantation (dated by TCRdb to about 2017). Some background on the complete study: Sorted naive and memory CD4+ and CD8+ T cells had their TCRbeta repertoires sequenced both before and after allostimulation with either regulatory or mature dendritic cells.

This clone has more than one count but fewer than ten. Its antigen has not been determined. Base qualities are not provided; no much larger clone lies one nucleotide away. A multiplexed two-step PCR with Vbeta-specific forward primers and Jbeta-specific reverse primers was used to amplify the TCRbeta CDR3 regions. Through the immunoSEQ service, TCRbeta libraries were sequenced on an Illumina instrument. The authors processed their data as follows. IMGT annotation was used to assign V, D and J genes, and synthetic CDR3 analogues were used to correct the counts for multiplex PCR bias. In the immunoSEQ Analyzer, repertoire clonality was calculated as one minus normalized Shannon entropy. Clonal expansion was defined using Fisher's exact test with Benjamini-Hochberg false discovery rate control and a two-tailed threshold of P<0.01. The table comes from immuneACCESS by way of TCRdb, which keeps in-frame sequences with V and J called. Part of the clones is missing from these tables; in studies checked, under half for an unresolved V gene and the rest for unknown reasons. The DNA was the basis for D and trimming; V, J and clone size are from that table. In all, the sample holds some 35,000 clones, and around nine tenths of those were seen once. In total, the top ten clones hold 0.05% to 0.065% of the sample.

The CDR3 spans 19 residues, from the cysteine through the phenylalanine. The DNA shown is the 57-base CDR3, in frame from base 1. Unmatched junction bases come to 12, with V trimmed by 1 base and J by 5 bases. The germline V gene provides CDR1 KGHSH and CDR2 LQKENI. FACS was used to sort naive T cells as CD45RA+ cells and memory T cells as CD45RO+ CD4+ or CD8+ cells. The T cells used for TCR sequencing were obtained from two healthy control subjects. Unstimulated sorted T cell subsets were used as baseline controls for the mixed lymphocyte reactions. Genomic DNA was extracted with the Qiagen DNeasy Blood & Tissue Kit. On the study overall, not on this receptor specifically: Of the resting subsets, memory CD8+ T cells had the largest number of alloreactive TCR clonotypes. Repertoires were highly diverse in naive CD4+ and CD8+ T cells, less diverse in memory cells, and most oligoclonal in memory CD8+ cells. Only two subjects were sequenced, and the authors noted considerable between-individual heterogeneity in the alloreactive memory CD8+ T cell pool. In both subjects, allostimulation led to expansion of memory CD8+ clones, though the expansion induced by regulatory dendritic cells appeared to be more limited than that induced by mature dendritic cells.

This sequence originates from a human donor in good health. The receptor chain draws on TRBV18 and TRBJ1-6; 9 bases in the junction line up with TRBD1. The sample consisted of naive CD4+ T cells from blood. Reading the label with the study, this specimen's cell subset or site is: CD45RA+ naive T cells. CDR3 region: CASSPLAPRDRVDNSPLHF. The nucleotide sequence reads TGTGCCAGCTCACCACTTGCCCCCCGGGACAGGGTGGATAATTCACCCCTCCACTTT.